This T cell receptor (beta chain) originates from a study of blood T cell repertoires in COVID-19. The germline V and J ends were trimmed by 1 base and 1 base, with 13 bases remaining between them. The CDR3 sequence is 16 residues long. Germline CDR1 is SGHVS and CDR2 is FQNEAQ. In the study's own analysis: For nucleated cells, counts were estimated from reference gene primer amplification. The assay was immunoSEQ multiplex PCR, and TCRdb's table has in-frame clones only and misses some. Clone size and V and J calls were adopted from that table, with D and trimming inferred from the DNA. The sample records around 150,000 clones, approximately 82% being singletons.

Sequences were obtained from peripheral blood. The rearrangement links TRBV7-8 to TRBJ1-2; TRBD1 is a possible D gene (5 bases). The receptor comes from a man aged 60 to 75 who had recovered from COVID-19. CDR3 nucleotide sequence: TGTGCCAGCAGCTTAGTTGGGGGACTCTATAACTATGGCTACACCTTC. This sequence encodes CASSLVGGLYNYGYTF.